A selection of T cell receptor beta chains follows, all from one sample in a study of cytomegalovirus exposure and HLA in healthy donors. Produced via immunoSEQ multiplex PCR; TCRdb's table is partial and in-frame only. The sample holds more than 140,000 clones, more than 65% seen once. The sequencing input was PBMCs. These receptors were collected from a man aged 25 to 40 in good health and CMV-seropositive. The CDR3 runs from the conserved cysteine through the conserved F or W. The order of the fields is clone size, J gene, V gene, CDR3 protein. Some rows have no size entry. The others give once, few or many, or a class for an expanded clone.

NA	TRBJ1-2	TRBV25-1	CASTDSYGYTF
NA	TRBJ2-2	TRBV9	CASSVLGGNTGELFF
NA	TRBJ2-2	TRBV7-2	CASSFNGVNTGELFF
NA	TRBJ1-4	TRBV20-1	CSASGGYELFF
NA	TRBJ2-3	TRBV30	CAWNGLAGGPNTDTQYF
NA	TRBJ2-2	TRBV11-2	CASSSLAGVTGELFF
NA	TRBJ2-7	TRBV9	CASSPSGGSSYEQYF
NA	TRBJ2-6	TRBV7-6	CASSARGGHSGANVLTF
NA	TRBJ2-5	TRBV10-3	CAISGGVGETQYF
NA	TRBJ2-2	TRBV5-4	CASSQYRINTGELFF
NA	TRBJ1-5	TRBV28	CASTVQGLNQPQHF
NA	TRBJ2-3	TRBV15	CATSRGGSGSTDTQYF
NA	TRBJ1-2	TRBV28	CASSLQAGPSTYGYTF
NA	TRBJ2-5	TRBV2	CASSATSGGLATQYF
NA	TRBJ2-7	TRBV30	CVGGDNSYEQYF
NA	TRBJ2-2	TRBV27	CASTHGGWAGELFF
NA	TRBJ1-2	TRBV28	CASSVTVVHGGYTF
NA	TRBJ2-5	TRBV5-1	CASRPRDYQETQYF
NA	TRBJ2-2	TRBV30	CAWSVVTRAGELFF
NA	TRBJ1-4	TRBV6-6	CASSRQGANEKLFF
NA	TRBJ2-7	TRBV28	CASRGGLYEQYF
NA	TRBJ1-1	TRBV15	CATGTANTEAFF
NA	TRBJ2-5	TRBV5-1	CASSLMTPGGETQYF
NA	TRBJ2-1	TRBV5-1	CASSLSLIQFF
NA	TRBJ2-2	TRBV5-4	CASSLTSSTGELFF
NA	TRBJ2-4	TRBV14	CASSHGGIAGPRSKNIQYF
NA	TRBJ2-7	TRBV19	CASSIETGAYEQYF
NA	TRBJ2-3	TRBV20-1	CSATQEDTQYF
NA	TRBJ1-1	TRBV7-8	CASSSQAYTEAFF
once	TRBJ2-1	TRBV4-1	CASSQETSGGVDEQFF
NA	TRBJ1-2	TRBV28	CASSPGHPNYGYTF
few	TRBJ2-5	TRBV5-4	CASSVRTGETQYF
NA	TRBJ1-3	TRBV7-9	CASRTGSGNTIYF
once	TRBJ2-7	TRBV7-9	CASSLRGEGGPYEQYF
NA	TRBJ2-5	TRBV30	CAWRQFGSGEGGGKTQYF
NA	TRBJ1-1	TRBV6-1	CASSDVLRGLGAFF
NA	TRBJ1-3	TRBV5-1	CASSLSQGSLGNTIYF
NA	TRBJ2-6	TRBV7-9	CASSLAPFLSGANVLTF